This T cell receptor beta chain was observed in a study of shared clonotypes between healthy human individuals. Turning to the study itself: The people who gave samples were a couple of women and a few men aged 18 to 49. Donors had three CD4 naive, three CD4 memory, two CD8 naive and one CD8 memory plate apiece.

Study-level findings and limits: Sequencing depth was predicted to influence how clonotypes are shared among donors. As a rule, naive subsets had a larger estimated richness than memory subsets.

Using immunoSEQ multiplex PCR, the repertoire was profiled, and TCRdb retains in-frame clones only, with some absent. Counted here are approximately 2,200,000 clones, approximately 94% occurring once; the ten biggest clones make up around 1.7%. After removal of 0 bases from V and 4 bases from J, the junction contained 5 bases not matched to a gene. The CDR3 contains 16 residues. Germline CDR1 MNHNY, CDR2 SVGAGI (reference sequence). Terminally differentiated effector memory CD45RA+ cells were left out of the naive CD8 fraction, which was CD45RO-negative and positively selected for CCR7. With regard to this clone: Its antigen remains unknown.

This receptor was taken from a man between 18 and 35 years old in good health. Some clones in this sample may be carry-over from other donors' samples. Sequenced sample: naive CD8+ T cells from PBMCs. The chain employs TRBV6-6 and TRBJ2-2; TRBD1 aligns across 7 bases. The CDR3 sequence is CASSYSGTVSTGELFF. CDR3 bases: TGTGCCAGCAGTTACTCTGGGACAGTGAGCACCGGGGAGCTGTTTTTT.